A selection of T cell receptor beta chains follows, all from one sample in a study of T cell repertoires in cytomegalovirus infection. TCRdb re-called the reads with MiXCR, one entry per CDR3 protein. The sample holds around 330,000 distinct CDR3 sequences; roughly 15% are singletons and the top ten take approximately 12%. The sequenced sample consisted of PBMCs. The receptors derive from a human donor in good health (CMV status not recorded). Some clones in this sample may be carry-over from other donors' samples. Both conserved end residues are part of each CDR3. The D gene is left open where the match is weak. Size values are once, few and many counts, or a class for expanded clones, and some rows have none.

cdr3_aa: CSAGRAAKNIQYF
cdr3_nt: TGCAGTGCCGGGAGGGCGGCCAAAAACATTCAGTACTTC
clone_size: -
j_call: TRBJ2-4
v_call: TRBV20-1
d_call: TRBD2

cdr3_aa: CASSLVSDEKLFF
cdr3_nt: TGCGCCAGCAGCTTGGTATCGGATGAAAAACTGTTTTTT
clone_size: few
j_call: TRBJ1-4
v_call: TRBV5-1
d_call: -

cdr3_aa: CASSYSAGARSPLHF
cdr3_nt: TGTGCCAGCAGTTACTCCGCGGGGGCGCGTTCACCCCTCCACTTT
clone_size: few
j_call: TRBJ1-6
v_call: TRBV6-5
d_call: -

cdr3_aa: CASSVWTGYQETQYF
cdr3_nt: TGTGCCAGCAGTGTGTGGACAGGATACCAAGAGACCCAGTACTTC
clone_size: few
j_call: TRBJ2-5
v_call: TRBV25-1
d_call: TRBD1

cdr3_aa: CASSLEQGVYEQYF
cdr3_nt: TGTGCCAGCAGCTTAGAGCAGGGGGTCTACGAGCAGTACTTC
clone_size: -
j_call: TRBJ2-7
v_call: TRBV11-2
d_call: TRBD1

cdr3_aa: CASSLARGPQPQHF
cdr3_nt: TGTGCCAGCAGTTTGGCCAGGGGCCCCCAGCCCCAGCATTTT
clone_size: -
j_call: TRBJ1-5
v_call: TRBV28
d_call: -

cdr3_aa: CASSLVGAGTDSGNTIYF
cdr3_nt: TGTGCCAGCAGCTTAGTGGGGGCCGGGACAGACTCTGGAAACACCATATATTTT
clone_size: many
j_call: TRBJ1-3
v_call: TRBV7-6
d_call: TRBD1

cdr3_aa: CSAFKESGANVLTF
cdr3_nt: TGCAGTGCCTTCAAGGAGTCTGGGGCCAACGTCCTGACTTTC
clone_size: -
j_call: TRBJ2-6
v_call: TRBV20-1
d_call: -

cdr3_aa: CSATGDRGDNSPLHF
cdr3_nt: TGCAGTGCTACCGGGGACAGGGGAGATAATTCACCCCTCCACTTT
clone_size: many
j_call: TRBJ1-6
v_call: TRBV20-1
d_call: TRBD1

cdr3_aa: CASSLGRRSQNTEAFF
cdr3_nt: TGTGCCAGCAGCTTAGGGCGCAGATCCCAGAACACTGAAGCTTTCTTT
clone_size: few
j_call: TRBJ1-1
v_call: TRBV7-9
d_call: -

cdr3_aa: CASSQPGTGGEGPEAFF
cdr3_nt: TGTGCCAGCAGTCAGCCCGGGACAGGGGGCGAGGGACCTGAAGCTTTCTTT
clone_size: -
j_call: TRBJ1-1
v_call: TRBV28
d_call: TRBD1

cdr3_aa: CASSYRQGYGYTF
cdr3_nt: TGTGCCAGCAGTTACCGGCAGGGCTATGGCTACACCTTC
clone_size: few
j_call: TRBJ1-2
v_call: TRBV6-5
d_call: -

cdr3_aa: CASSQDGGFNYGYTF
cdr3_nt: TGCGCCAGCAGCCAAGATGGGGGGTTTAACTATGGCTACACCTTC
clone_size: -
j_call: TRBJ1-2
v_call: TRBV4-3
d_call: -

cdr3_aa: CASSRWANPQETQYF
cdr3_nt: TGTGCCAGCAGTCGATGGGCTAACCCCCAAGAGACCCAGTACTTC
clone_size: few
j_call: TRBJ2-5
v_call: TRBV27
d_call: -

cdr3_aa: CASSLAGGGGEAFF
cdr3_nt: TGTGCCAGCAGCTTAGCGGGGGGGGGGGGTGAAGCTTTCTTT
clone_size: few
j_call: TRBJ1-1
v_call: TRBV7-2
d_call: -

cdr3_aa: CASGGAGQFGNTIYF
cdr3_nt: TGTGCCAGCGGGGGGGCAGGCCAATTTGGAAACACCATATATTTT
clone_size: few
j_call: TRBJ1-3
v_call: TRBV2
d_call: -

cdr3_aa: CASSKFMRGQETQYF
cdr3_nt: TGTGCCAGCAGCAAGTTCATGCGTGGGCAAGAGACCCAGTACTTC
clone_size: many
j_call: TRBJ2-5
v_call: TRBV7-2
d_call: -

cdr3_aa: CASSQQGEQPQHF
cdr3_nt: TGTGCCAGCAGCCAACAGGGTGAACAGCCCCAGCATTTT
clone_size: -
j_call: TRBJ1-5
v_call: TRBV14
d_call: -

cdr3_aa: CASSLLLPIAGGPRGQYF
cdr3_nt: TGTGCCAGCAGTTTACTCCTGCCCATAGCGGGGGGGCCCCGGGGCCAGTACTTC
clone_size: -
j_call: TRBJ2-5
v_call: TRBV28
d_call: TRBD2

cdr3_aa: CSARGQGTEAFF
cdr3_nt: TGCAGTGCTAGAGGACAGGGGACTGAAGCTTTCTTT
clone_size: -
j_call: TRBJ1-1
v_call: TRBV20-1
d_call: TRBD1

cdr3_aa: CASSLQPGTGELFF
cdr3_nt: TGTGCCAGCAGTTTACAACCGGGGACCGGGGAGCTGTTTTTT
clone_size: -
j_call: TRBJ2-2
v_call: TRBV12-3/TRBV12-4
d_call: -

cdr3_aa: CASRDRMSEKLFF
cdr3_nt: TGTGCCAGCAGAGATAGGATGTCCGAAAAACTGTTTTTT
clone_size: few
j_call: TRBJ1-4
v_call: TRBV2
d_call: -

cdr3_aa: CASSRGGGGYIYNEQFF
cdr3_nt: TGTGCCAGCAGCCGGGGAGGGGGGGGGTACATTTACAATGAGCAGTTCTTC
clone_size: -
j_call: TRBJ2-1
v_call: TRBV5-6
d_call: -

cdr3_aa: CASSLRQGRTDTQYF
cdr3_nt: TGTGCCAGCAGCCTACGGCAGGGACGCACAGATACGCAGTATTTT
clone_size: many
j_call: TRBJ2-3
v_call: TRBV7-9
d_call: -

cdr3_aa: CATSPTGTGVSGANVLTF
cdr3_nt: TGTGCCACCAGCCCCACTGGGACAGGGGTATCTGGGGCCAACGTCCTGACTTTC
clone_size: few
j_call: TRBJ2-6
v_call: TRBV24-1
d_call: TRBD1

cdr3_aa: CASSLIRGEGTDTQYF
cdr3_nt: TGTGCCAGCAGCTTAATCAGGGGAGAGGGCACAGATACGCAGTATTTT
clone_size: many
j_call: TRBJ2-3
v_call: TRBV7-2
d_call: -

cdr3_aa: CASSRGRLGNEKLFF
cdr3_nt: TGTGCCAGTAGCAGGGGGCGTCTCGGAAATGAAAAACTGTTTTTT
clone_size: -
j_call: TRBJ1-4
v_call: TRBV19
d_call: TRBD1

cdr3_aa: CASSLEAAKNYGYTF
cdr3_nt: TGTGCCAGCAGCTTGGAGGCCGCTAAGAACTATGGCTACACCTTC
clone_size: -
j_call: TRBJ1-2
v_call: TRBV5-6
d_call: -

cdr3_aa: CASSFPGQNYGYTF
cdr3_nt: TGTGCCAGCAGTTTTCCGGGACAAAACTATGGCTACACCTTC
clone_size: -
j_call: TRBJ1-2
v_call: TRBV28
d_call: -

cdr3_aa: CASSHDTGAKNIQYF
cdr3_nt: TGTGCCAGCAGCCATGATACAGGAGCCAAAAACATTCAGTACTTC
clone_size: few
j_call: TRBJ2-4
v_call: TRBV7-9
d_call: -

cdr3_aa: CSARDYRQGANTGELFF
cdr3_nt: TGCAGTGCTAGAGATTACAGACAGGGGGCGAACACCGGGGAGCTGTTTTTT
clone_size: few
j_call: TRBJ2-2
v_call: TRBV20-1
d_call: TRBD1

cdr3_aa: CASSQGRPQGLGHNEQFF
cdr3_nt: TGTGCCAGCAGCCAGGGCCGTCCGCAAGGACTAGGTCACAATGAGCAGTTCTTC
clone_size: few
j_call: TRBJ2-1
v_call: TRBV4-2
d_call: TRBD2

cdr3_aa: CASRPPGDYGYTF
cdr3_nt: TGTGCCAGCAGACCCCCGGGGGACTATGGCTACACCTTC
clone_size: -
j_call: TRBJ1-2
v_call: TRBV28
d_call: -

cdr3_aa: CASSGSPSSGANVLTF
cdr3_nt: TGTGCCAGTAGTGGTAGTCCCAGCTCTGGGGCCAACGTCCTGACTTTC
clone_size: -
j_call: TRBJ2-6
v_call: TRBV12-3/TRBV12-4
d_call: -

cdr3_aa: CASSYSGQFRDEQYF
cdr3_nt: TGTGCCAGCAGTTACTCTGGACAGTTCAGGGACGAGCAGTACTTC
clone_size: few
j_call: TRBJ2-7
v_call: TRBV6-5
d_call: -

cdr3_aa: CASSLILSGNQPQHF
cdr3_nt: TGTGCCAGCAGTTTAATTTTGTCGGGGAATCAGCCCCAGCATTTT
clone_size: -
j_call: TRBJ1-5
v_call: TRBV28
d_call: -

cdr3_aa: CSARRGDYEQYF
cdr3_nt: TGCAGTGCTAGACGCGGGGACTACGAGCAGTACTTC
clone_size: -
j_call: TRBJ2-7
v_call: TRBV20-1
d_call: -

cdr3_aa: CASSMGQPYGYTF
cdr3_nt: TGTGCCAGTAGTATGGGCCAGCCCTATGGCTACACCTTC
clone_size: -
j_call: TRBJ1-2
v_call: TRBV19
d_call: -

cdr3_aa: CASSLEGQGARNTIYF
cdr3_nt: TGTGCCAGCAGTTTAGAGGGACAGGGGGCAAGAAACACCATATATTTT
clone_size: many
j_call: TRBJ1-3
v_call: TRBV28
d_call: TRBD1

cdr3_aa: CASSPNDAGEEEQFF
cdr3_nt: TGTGCCAGCAGCCCCAACGACGCAGGGGAGGAGGAGCAGTTCTTC
clone_size: -
j_call: TRBJ2-1
v_call: TRBV6-5
d_call: -

cdr3_aa: CASGTGGALGANVLTF
cdr3_nt: TGTGCCAGTGGGACAGGGGGCGCCCTAGGGGCCAACGTCCTGACTTTC
clone_size: -
j_call: TRBJ2-6
v_call: TRBV19
d_call: TRBD1

cdr3_aa: CASSLGLSAGNTIYF
cdr3_nt: TGTGCCAGCAGCTTAGGCCTGAGCGCCGGAAACACCATATATTTT
clone_size: many
j_call: TRBJ1-3
v_call: TRBV7-8
d_call: -

cdr3_aa: CASSSGTNGYEQYF
cdr3_nt: TGTGCCAGCAGTTCCGGGACTAATGGATACGAGCAGTACTTC
clone_size: -
j_call: TRBJ2-7
v_call: TRBV27
d_call: TRBD2

cdr3_aa: CASSQDFVGGVRYF
cdr3_nt: TGCGCCAGCAGCCAAGATTTTGTCGGCGGAGTTAGGTATTTT
clone_size: -
j_call: TRBJ2-3
v_call: TRBV4-3
d_call: -

cdr3_aa: CASSLGFQETQYF
cdr3_nt: TGTGCCAGCAGCTTAGGGTTCCAAGAGACCCAGTACTTC
clone_size: many
j_call: TRBJ2-5
v_call: TRBV7-8
d_call: -

cdr3_aa: CASSVGLAGGEDTQYF
cdr3_nt: TGTGCCAGCAGCGTCGGACTAGCGGGGGGTGAAGATACGCAGTATTTT
clone_size: -
j_call: TRBJ2-3
v_call: TRBV9
d_call: TRBD2

cdr3_aa: CSASPSGQRETQYF
cdr3_nt: TGCAGTGCTAGTCCTAGCGGACAAAGAGAGACCCAGTACTTC
clone_size: few
j_call: TRBJ2-5
v_call: TRBV20-1
d_call: TRBD2

cdr3_aa: CASSRNWNEQFF
cdr3_nt: TGTGCCAGCAGCCGAAACTGGAATGAGCAGTTCTTC
clone_size: many
j_call: TRBJ2-1
v_call: TRBV2
d_call: -

cdr3_aa: CASSRSEGGTDTQYF
cdr3_nt: TGCGCCAGCAGCCGATCGGAGGGGGGCACAGATACGCAGTATTTT
clone_size: -
j_call: TRBJ2-3
v_call: TRBV4-3
d_call: -

cdr3_aa: CASRDGTGLAAGNTIYF
cdr3_nt: TGTGCCAGCAGAGACGGGACAGGCCTGGCGGCTGGAAACACCATATATTTT
clone_size: many
j_call: TRBJ1-3
v_call: TRBV7-2
d_call: TRBD1

cdr3_aa: CASSLAGANEQFF
cdr3_nt: TGTGCTAGCAGCTTAGCGGGGGCCAATGAGCAGTTCTTC
clone_size: -
j_call: TRBJ2-1
v_call: TRBV7-7
d_call: TRBD2

cdr3_aa: CASSYSRSGALGSPLHF
cdr3_nt: TGTGCCAGCAGTTACTCGAGAAGCGGGGCTCTAGGTTCACCCCTCCACTTT
clone_size: -
j_call: TRBJ1-6
v_call: TRBV6-5
d_call: -

cdr3_aa: CASSRSPGQTSYSNQPQHF
cdr3_nt: TGTGCCAGCAGCCGATCGCCGGGACAGACGAGTTATAGCAATCAGCCCCAGCATTTT
clone_size: many
j_call: TRBJ1-5
v_call: TRBV4-2
d_call: TRBD1

cdr3_aa: CASSPSVQGYVTGELFF
cdr3_nt: TGCGCCAGCAGCCCGTCCGTACAGGGGTATGTCACCGGGGAGCTGTTTTTT
clone_size: few
j_call: TRBJ2-2
v_call: TRBV4-3
d_call: TRBD1

cdr3_aa: CSARVLDRGKSPLHF
cdr3_nt: TGCAGTGCTAGAGTTTTGGACAGGGGGAAATCACCCCTCCACTTT
clone_size: few
j_call: TRBJ1-6
v_call: TRBV20-1
d_call: TRBD1

cdr3_aa: CASSSTGRGTGELFF
cdr3_nt: TGTGCCAGCAGCTCTACAGGGAGAGGAACCGGGGAGCTGTTTTTT
clone_size: many
j_call: TRBJ2-2
v_call: TRBV7-2
d_call: -

cdr3_aa: CASSPWSLLTEQYF
cdr3_nt: TGTGCCAGCAGTCCGTGGTCACTCCTGACCGAGCAGTACTTC
clone_size: many
j_call: TRBJ2-7
v_call: TRBV6-1
d_call: -

cdr3_aa: CASSLSGTGGFYEQYF
cdr3_nt: TGTGCCAGCAGTTTATCTGGGACAGGGGGCTTCTACGAGCAGTACTTC
clone_size: -
j_call: TRBJ2-7
v_call: TRBV28
d_call: TRBD1

cdr3_aa: CASRSGTSAGELFF
cdr3_nt: TGCGCCAGCAGGTCCGGGACTAGCGCCGGGGAGCTGTTTTTT
clone_size: few
j_call: TRBJ2-2
v_call: TRBV5-1
d_call: TRBD2

cdr3_aa: CASSQESGIRAFF
cdr3_nt: TGTGCCAGCAGCCAAGAATCAGGGATTAGGGCTTTCTTT
clone_size: -
j_call: TRBJ1-1
v_call: TRBV4-2
d_call: -